This TCR beta chain was profiled in a study of blood T cell repertoires in COVID-19. Profiled with immunoSEQ multiplex PCR; TCRdb holds only in-frame clones, not every one. This repertoire shows about 160,000 clones, approximately 80% found once; its top ten account for roughly 11%. This CDR3 region has 16 residues. Germline V gene data show CDR1 as SGHRS and CDR2 as YFSETQ. V shed 0 bases and J shed 3 bases, with 12 bases lying between them. This clonotype originated in a human donor in a cohort sampled during active COVID-19. Sequencing input: peripheral blood. This rearrangement joins TRBV5-1 to TRBJ2-2; D ambiguous. The CDR3 sequence is CASSLASLAHTGELFF. CDR3 nucleotides: TGCGCCAGCAGCTTGGCGTCCTTGGCCCACACCGGGGAGCTGTTTTTT.